Listed here is a single T cell receptor beta chain. The data originate from a study of blood T cell repertoires in COVID-19. Study as a whole: Acute-phase and convalescent COVID-19 samples originated in the United States, Italy and Spain.

Germline values: CDR1 GTSNPN, CDR2 SVGIG (reference sequence). This CDR3 is 15 amino acids long. The ends were cut back, 1 base at V and 6 bases at J, with 16 bases in the middle. Libraries were prepared by immunoSEQ multiplex PCR; TCRdb keeps only in-frame clonotypes and omits some of them. The table lists around 250,000 clones, 65% to 90% of them singletons. This chain connects TRBV30 to TRBJ1-5; no firm D call. This receptor was obtained from a man between 50 and 59 years old with active or convalescent COVID-19. Sequenced: peripheral blood. CDR3 in amino acids: CAWSGRTGPGQPQHF. CDR3 DNA: TGTGCCTGGAGTGGAAGAACCGGTCCCGGTCAGCCCCAGCATTTT.